The 11 T cell receptor beta chains below come from one sample, sequenced in a study of cytomegalovirus exposure and HLA in healthy donors. 13 Jbeta primers and 60 Vbeta primers were used for the PCR. TCRdb keeps only in-frame clones here, not all; method: immunoSEQ multiplex PCR. The table has roughly 100,000 clones, 75% seen once; the top ten hold roughly 2.5%. The sample was PBMCs. The receptor source for this set is a middle-aged man in good health and CMV-seronegative.

The chain has TRBV5-4 and TRBJ1-3; maybe TRBD1 (5 bases). Germline CDR1 SGHNT, CDR2 YYREEE (reference sequence). The CDR3 consists of 17 residues. V dropped 3 bases and J dropped 3 bases, with 19 bases sitting between them. CDR3 region: CASSSGGASAGGNTIYF. CDR3 sequence (DNA): TGTGCCAGCAGCTCGGGCGGGGCATCGGCCGGTGGAAACACCATATATTTT.

This chain joins TRBV7-8 and TRBJ1-4; 7 positions agree with TRBD1. CDR1 and CDR2 (germline): SGHVS, FQNEAQ. J was trimmed by 8 bases and V by 1 base; bases with no gene match: 7. CDR3 size: 15 residues. CDR3 DNA sequence: TGTGCCAGCAGCTTAGAACGAACAGGGGTCGAAAAACTGTTTTTT. Translation: CASSLERTGVEKLFF.

The chain links TRBV2 to TRBJ1-2; 11 bases line up with TRBD1. Losses at the gene ends were 2 bases for V and 8 bases for J; bases not matched to a gene: 13. CDR1 is SNHLY, CDR2 FYNNEI, per germline. The CDR3 loop spans 17 amino acids. The CDR3 sequence is CASSESVVGQGARGYTF. CDR3 bases: TGTGCCAGCAGTGAATCAGTAGTCGGACAGGGGGCGCGAGGCTACACCTTC. Drawing the rest from reference TRBV2 and TRBJ1-2, the complete variable domain is EPEVTQTPSHQVTQMGQEVILRCVPISNHLYFYWYRQILGQKVEFLVSFYNNEISEKSEIFDDQFSVERPDGSNFTLKIRSTKLEDSAMYFCASSESVVGQGARGYTFGSGTRLTVV.

Note on this clone: The conserved final phenylalanine or tryptophan is absent from the CDR3, which likely points to a read error. The DNA is omitted, as the CDR3 cannot be located on it reliably, and the CDR3 follows TCRdb's listing. This chain joins TRBV20-1 and TRBJ1-1; the D call of TRBD1 is as the table states it, not checked on the DNA. The CDR3 is 11 residues long, counting both termini. CDR1 is DFQATT, CDR2 SNEGSKA, per germline (reference sequence). The CDR3 spells CSAEGQGARGL.

The chain carries TRBV11-2 and TRBJ2-5, with D tentatively TRBD1 (6 bases). Trimming took 5 bases from V and 2 from J, leaving 12 bases between them. Germline lookup yields CDR1 SGHAT and CDR2 FQNNGV. This CDR3 region has 14 residues. CDR3 bases: TGTGCCAGCAGCCGCAGGGGACCACAAGAGACCCAGTACTTC. It encodes CASSRRGPQETQYF.

The genes are TRBV6-1 and TRBJ2-2; TRBD2 matches 12 bases. The trim removed 4 bases at V and 6 bases at J, leaving 3 bases unmatched. Germline assignment: CDR1 MNHNS and CDR2 SASEGT. The CDR3 runs 15 residues. CDR3 amino acids: CASSGLAGVAGELFF. CDR3 sequence (DNA): TGTGCCAGCAGTGGACTAGCGGGGGTGGCCGGGGAGCTGTTTTTT.

This clone was detected a few times. The chain links TRBV27 to TRBJ1-6; no clear D. The CDR3 is 14 residues long. V lost 4 bases to trimming and J lost 7 bases, with 11 bases between them. The germline CDR1 and CDR2 sequences are MNHEY and SMNVEV (reference sequence). CDR3 region: CASSYQVPNSPLHF. CDR3 nucleotides: TGTGCCAGCAGTTATCAGGTCCCCAATTCACCCCTCCACTTT.

The chain's CDR3 is CASSPRGGASGNTIYF. The CDR3 bases are TGTGCCAGCAGCCCCCGAGGAGGTGCCTCTGGAAACACCATATATTTT. The genes are TRBV11-3 and TRBJ1-3; D is ambiguous. The germline V gene has CDR1 SGHNT and CDR2 YENEEA. The CDR3 covers 16 residues. V was cut by 5 bases and J by 0 bases, with 14 bases left in between. Drawing the rest from reference TRBV11-3 and TRBJ1-3, the complete variable domain is EAGVVQSPRYKIIEKKQPVAFWCNPISGHNTLYWYLQNLGQGPELLIRYENEEAVDDSQLPKDRFSAERLKGVDSTLKIQPAELGDSAVYLCASSPRGGASGNTIYFGEGSWLTVV.

The chain recombines TRBV29-1 with TRBJ1-1, with unresolved D. Germline CDR1 is SQVTM and CDR2 is ANQGSEA. The CDR3 sequence is 12 residues long. Trimming cost V 0 bases and J 4 bases, with 6 bases left between them. The CDR3 nucleotides are TGCAGCGTTGAAGATGTTAGCACTGAAGCTTTCTTT. Protein: CSVEDVSTEAFF.

V is TRBV6-1 and J is TRBJ1-3; D is possibly TRBD1 (6 bases). The CDR3 loop spans 14 amino acids. Germline V gives CDR1 MNHNS, CDR2 SASEGT. V was pared by 6 bases and J by 5 bases, with 14 bases between. This CDR3 reads CASSPTGRRNTIYF. The CDR3 DNA sequence: TGTGCCAGCAGCCCGACAGGACGACGAAACACCATATATTTT.

The chain joins TRBV11-2 to TRBJ2-1; 11 nucleotides line up with TRBD2. The CDR3 is 15 residues long. The V gene's germline CDR1 is SGHAT and CDR2 FQNNGV. J gave up 6 bases and V 1 base, and 2 bases lay outside the gene matches. Written as DNA, the CDR3 is TGTGCCAGCAGCTTAGTAGCGGGGGGGACCAATGAGCAGTTCTTC. It translates to CASSLVAGGTNEQFF.